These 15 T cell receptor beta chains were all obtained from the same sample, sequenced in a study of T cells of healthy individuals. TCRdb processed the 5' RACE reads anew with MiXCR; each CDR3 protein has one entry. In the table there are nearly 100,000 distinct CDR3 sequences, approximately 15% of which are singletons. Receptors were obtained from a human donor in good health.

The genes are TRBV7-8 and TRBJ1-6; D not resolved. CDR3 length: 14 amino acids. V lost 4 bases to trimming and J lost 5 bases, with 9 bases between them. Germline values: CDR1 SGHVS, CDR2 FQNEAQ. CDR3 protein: CASSWRQDNSPLHF. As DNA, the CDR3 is TGTGCCAGCAGCTGGCGGCAGGATAATTCACCCCTCCACTTT.

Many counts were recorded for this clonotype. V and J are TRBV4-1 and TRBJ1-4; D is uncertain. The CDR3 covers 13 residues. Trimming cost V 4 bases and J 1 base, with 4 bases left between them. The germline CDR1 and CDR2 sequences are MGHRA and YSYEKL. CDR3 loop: CASSRGTNEKLFF. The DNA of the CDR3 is TGCGCCAGCAGCCGGGGAACTAATGAAAAACTGTTTTTT.

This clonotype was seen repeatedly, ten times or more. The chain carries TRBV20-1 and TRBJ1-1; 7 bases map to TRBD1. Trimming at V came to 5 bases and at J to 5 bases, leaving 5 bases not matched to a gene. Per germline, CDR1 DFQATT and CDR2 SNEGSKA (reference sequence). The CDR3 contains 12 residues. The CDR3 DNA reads TGCAGTGCTTTCACAGGGGAGACTGAAGCTTTCTTT. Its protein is CSAFTGETEAFF.

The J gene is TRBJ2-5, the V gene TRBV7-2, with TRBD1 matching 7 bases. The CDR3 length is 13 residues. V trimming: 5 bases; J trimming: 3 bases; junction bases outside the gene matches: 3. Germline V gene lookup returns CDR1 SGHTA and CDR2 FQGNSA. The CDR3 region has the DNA TGTGCCAGCAGCATCGACAGGGAAGAGACCCAGTACTTC. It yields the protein CASSIDREETQYF. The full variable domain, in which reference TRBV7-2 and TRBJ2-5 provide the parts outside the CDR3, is GAGVSQSPSNKVTEKGKDVELRCDPISGHTALYWYRQSLGQGLEFLIYFQGNSAPDKSGLPSDRFSAERTGGSVSTLTIQRTQQEDSAVYLCASSIDREETQYFGPGTRLLVL.

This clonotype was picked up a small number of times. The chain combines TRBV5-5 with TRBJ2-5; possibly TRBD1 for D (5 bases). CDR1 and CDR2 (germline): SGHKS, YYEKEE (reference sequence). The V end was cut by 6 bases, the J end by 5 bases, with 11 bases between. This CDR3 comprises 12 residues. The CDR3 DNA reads TGTGCCAGCACCCGGCCAGGGGAGACCCAGTACTTC. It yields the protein CASTRPGETQYF.

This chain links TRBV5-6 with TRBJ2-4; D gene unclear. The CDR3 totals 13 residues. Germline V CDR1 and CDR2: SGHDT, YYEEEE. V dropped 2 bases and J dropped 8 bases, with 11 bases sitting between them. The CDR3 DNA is TGTGCCAGCAGCTTTGCTGGGCCTGACATTCAGTACTTC. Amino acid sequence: CASSFAGPDIQYF.

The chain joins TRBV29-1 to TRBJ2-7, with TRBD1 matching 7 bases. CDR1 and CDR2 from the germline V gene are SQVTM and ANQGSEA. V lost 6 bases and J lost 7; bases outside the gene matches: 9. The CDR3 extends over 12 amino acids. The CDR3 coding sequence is TGCAGCGTCACACAGGGGTTGGGGGAGCAGTACTTC. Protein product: CSVTQGLGEQYF.

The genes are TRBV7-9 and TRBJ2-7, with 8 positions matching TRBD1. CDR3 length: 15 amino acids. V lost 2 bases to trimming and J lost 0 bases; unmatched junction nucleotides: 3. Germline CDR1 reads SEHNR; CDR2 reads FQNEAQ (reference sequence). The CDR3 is CASSLWGQVSYEQYF. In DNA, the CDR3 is TGTGCCAGCAGCTTATGGGGACAGGTCTCCTACGAGCAGTACTTC.

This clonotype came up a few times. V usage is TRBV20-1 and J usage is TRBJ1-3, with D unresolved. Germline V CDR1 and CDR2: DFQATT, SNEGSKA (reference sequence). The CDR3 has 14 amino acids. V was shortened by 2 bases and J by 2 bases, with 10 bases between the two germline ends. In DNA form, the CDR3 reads TGCAGTGCTAGACCCGGTCCCCCTGGAAACACCATATATTTT. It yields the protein CSARPGPPGNTIYF.

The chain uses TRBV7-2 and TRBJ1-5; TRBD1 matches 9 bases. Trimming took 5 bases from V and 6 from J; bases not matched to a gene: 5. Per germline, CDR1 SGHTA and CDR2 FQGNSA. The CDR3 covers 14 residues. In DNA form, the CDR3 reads TGTGCCAGCAGCGCCACAGGGGGCAGTCAGCCCCAGCATTTT. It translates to CASSATGGSQPQHF. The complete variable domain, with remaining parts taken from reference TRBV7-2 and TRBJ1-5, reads GAGVSQSPSNKVTEKGKDVELRCDPISGHTALYWYRQSLGQGLEFLIYFQGNSAPDKSGLPSDRFSAERTGGSVSTLTIQRTQQEDSAVYLCASSATGGSQPQHFGDGTRLSIL.

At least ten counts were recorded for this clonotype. The CDR3 coding sequence is TGTGCCACCAGTGATGCTGGGGATACGCAGTATTTT. Protein sequence: CATSDAGDTQYF. The J gene is TRBJ2-3, the V gene TRBV24-1; D gene uncertain. The V gene lost 3 bases and the J gene lost 6 bases, with 6 bases spanning the gap. Germline values: CDR1 KGHDR, CDR2 SFDVKD. The CDR3 sequence is 12 residues long.

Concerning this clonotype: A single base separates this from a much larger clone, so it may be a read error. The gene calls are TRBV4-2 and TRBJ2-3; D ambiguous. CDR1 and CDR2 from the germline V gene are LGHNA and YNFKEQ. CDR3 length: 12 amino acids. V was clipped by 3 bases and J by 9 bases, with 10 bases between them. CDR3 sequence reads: CASSHPQETQYF. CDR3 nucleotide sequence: TGTGCCAGCAGCCACCCCCAAGAGACGCAGTATTTT.

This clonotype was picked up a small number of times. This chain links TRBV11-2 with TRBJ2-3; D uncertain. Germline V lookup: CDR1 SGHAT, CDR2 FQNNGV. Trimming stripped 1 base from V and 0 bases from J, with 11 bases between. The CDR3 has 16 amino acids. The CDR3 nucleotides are TGTGCCAGCAGCTTAGGACACGTTACTAGCACAGATACGCAGTATTTT. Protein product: CASSLGHVTSTDTQYF.

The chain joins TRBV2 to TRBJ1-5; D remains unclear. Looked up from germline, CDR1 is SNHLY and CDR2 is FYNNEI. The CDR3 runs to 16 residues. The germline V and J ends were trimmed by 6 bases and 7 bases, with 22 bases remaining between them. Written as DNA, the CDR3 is TGTGCCAGCAGAGGGCAGAGGGAGAGTGGAGGGCAGCCCCAGCATTTT. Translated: CASRGQRESGGQPQHF.

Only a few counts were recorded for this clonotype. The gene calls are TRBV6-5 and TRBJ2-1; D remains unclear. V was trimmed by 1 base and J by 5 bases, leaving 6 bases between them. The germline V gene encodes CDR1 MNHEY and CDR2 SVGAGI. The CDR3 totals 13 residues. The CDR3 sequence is CASSYWADNEQFF. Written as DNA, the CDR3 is TGTGCCAGCAGTTACTGGGCAGACAATGAGCAGTTCTTC.